This record covers a single T cell receptor beta chain. Using its own MiXCR run on the 5' RACE reads, TCRdb lists one record per CDR3 protein. The top ten clones hold 4% to 4.5% of a sample with about 690,000 distinct CDR3 sequences, approximately 22% of them seen once. CDR3 length: 14 amino acids. Germline V gives CDR1 SGDLS, CDR2 YYNGEE. The V and J ends lost 3 bases and 5 bases, in that order; junction bases with no gene match: 4. The sample comes from a study of identical twins. A further study also used this sample, focusing on T cells expressing NK-cell markers.

Sequencing used PBMCs. The TCR sequence derives from a woman aged 18-29 years in good health. The chain employs TRBV9 and TRBJ2-3; TRBD2 aligns across 9 bases. The CDR3 here is CASSGGGEGDTQYF. CDR3 DNA sequence: TGTGCCAGCAGCGGCGGGGGGGAAGGAGATACGCAGTATTTT.